Listed below are T cell receptor beta chains from one sample, sequenced in a study of blood T cell repertoires in COVID-19. The data were produced by immunoSEQ multiplex PCR, yet TCRdb's version contains in-frame clones alone and is incomplete. The sample consists of around 57,000 clones, around 90% of them appearing once. Sequencing used peripheral blood. The receptors were gathered from a woman of 80 years or more with COVID-19, enrolled during active disease. Both conserved end residues are part of each CDR3. A D gene is named only where the DNA matches it firmly. Some rows have no size entry. The others give once, few or many, or a class for an expanded clone.

D,V,J,size,DNA,CDR3
TRBD1,TRBV11-2,TRBJ1-1,.,TGTGCCAGCAGCCTAACCGGGACAGGGTCGGACACTGAAGCTTTCTTT,CASSLTGTGSDTEAFF
.,TRBV28,TRBJ2-3,.,TGTGCCAGCAGTACCCCCAGGGATACGCAGTATTTT,CASSTPRDTQYF
TRBD1,TRBV7-9,TRBJ2-6,.,TGTGCCAGCAGCTTAGACTGGACAGGGAGCTCTGGGGCCAACGTCCTGACTTTC,CASSLDWTGSSGANVLTF
.,TRBV2,TRBJ1-4,.,TGTGCCAGCAAAGACAGGAATAATGAAAAACTGTTTTTT,CASKDRNNEKLFF
.,TRBV12-3/TRBV12-4,TRBJ1-1,.,TGTGCCAGCAGCCAACAGATCTCCTTCCCTGCTTTCTTT,CASSQQISFPAFF
TRBD2,TRBV3-1/TRBV3-2,TRBJ2-3,.,TGTGCCAGCAGCCAAGCCCCAGCGGGGGGCCCCACAGATACGCAGTATTTT,CASSQAPAGGPTDTQYF
TRBD1,TRBV6-1,TRBJ1-2,.,TGTGCCAGCAGTGAGACAGGGAGGTCGGGTGGCTACACCTTC,CASSETGRSGGYTF
.,TRBV18,TRBJ2-5,once,TGTGCCAGCTCACTACAAGAGACCCAGTACTTC,CASSLQETQYF
TRBD1,TRBV18,TRBJ2-7,.,TGTGCCAGCTCAAAGGACAGGGGGAAGCAGTACTTC,CASSKDRGKQYF
.,TRBV19,TRBJ1-5,.,TGTGCCAGTAGTATATTTTGGCAGCCAGGGCCCCAGCATTTT,CASSIFWQPGPQHF
TRBD1,TRBV7-2,TRBJ1-1,.,TGTGCCAGCAGCTTAGTATCGACAGGGAACGCTTTCTTT,CASSLVSTGNAFF
.,TRBV7-2,TRBJ2-7,.,TGTGCCAGCAGCTTAGTGGCCAGCGGCTCCTACGAGCAGTACTTC,CASSLVASGSYEQYF
.,TRBV7-2,TRBJ2-1,.,TGTGCCAGCAGCTTAGGCCCCAGCGGCACCTACAATGAGCAGTTCTTC,CASSLGPSGTYNEQFF
.,TRBV10-1,TRBJ1-1,.,TGCGCCAGCAGTGAGCCGGGAGACACTGAAGCTTTCTTT,CASSEPGDTEAFF
.,TRBV11-2,TRBJ2-5,.,TGTGCCAGCAGCTTAGTTGGGGGCGGGGAGACCCAGTACTTC,CASSLVGGGETQYF
.,TRBV18,TRBJ1-1,once,TGTGCCAGCTCATTTCAGGGGAGTGACACTGAAGCTTTCTTT,CASSFQGSDTEAFF
.,TRBV27,TRBJ1-2,.,TGTGCCACCTGGGGGGGGTTGGCATGGGGCTACACCTTC,CATWGGLAWGYTF
TRBD2,TRBV5-1,TRBJ2-5,.,TGCGCCAGCAGCGTCGGACTAGCGGGGGGCAGGGGAGACCAAGAGACCCAGTACTTC,CASSVGLAGGRGDQETQYF
TRBD1,TRBV18,TRBJ1-3,.,TGTGCCAGCTCATTGGGACAGAGGAGATCTGGAAACACCATATATTTT,CASSLGQRRSGNTIYF
.,TRBV9,TRBJ1-2,.,TGTGCCAGCAGCGTAGATGGGGGGGCCTACTATGGCTACACCTTC,CASSVDGGAYYGYTF
.,TRBV4-1,TRBJ2-1,.,TGCGCCAGCAGCCAAGATCAGGCAGAAGCTCTTCGAAATGAGCAGTTCTTC,CASSQDQAEALRNEQFF
.,TRBV5-1,TRBJ2-1,.,TGCGCCAGCAGCTTGGGGCAGTCCAATGAGCAGTTCTTC,CASSLGQSNEQFF
.,TRBV11-2,TRBJ2-5,.,TGTGCCAGCAGCTTAGGTTGGGCGGGGGCACGGGAGACCCAGTACTTC,CASSLGWAGARETQYF
TRBD1,TRBV9,TRBJ1-1,.,TGTGCCAGCAGCGCACCGCCAGGGGGGAGTACTGAAGCTTTCTTT,CASSAPPGGSTEAFF
.,TRBV24-1,TRBJ1-3,once,TGTGCCACCAGTGATTTGGGAGGCTCTGGAAACACCATATATTTT,CATSDLGGSGNTIYF
TRBD1,TRBV5-1,TRBJ1-3,.,TGCGCCAGCAGCTTGACCTCGGGACAGGGGTCCCTCTCTGGAAACACCATATATTTT,CASSLTSGQGSLSGNTIYF
.,TRBV29-1,TRBJ2-3,.,TGCAGCGTAGCTCGGACTAGGGGGATCGATACGCAGTATTTT,CSVARTRGIDTQYF
TRBD1,TRBV28,TRBJ1-2,.,TGTGCCAGCAGTCCCGGGACAGGGGGTGGCTATGGCTACACCTTC,CASSPGTGGGYGYTF
.,TRBV7-9,TRBJ1-2,.,TGTGCCAGCAGGAACGGACAAGGCTATGGCTACACCTTC,CASRNGQGYGYTF
TRBD1,TRBV10-3,TRBJ2-1,.,TGTGCCACACGGCGGGGGACAGGGGGTCCCCTAAGCTCCTACAATGAGCAGTTCTTC,CATRRGTGGPLSSYNEQFF
.,TRBV5-1,TRBJ1-1,.,TGCGCCAGCAGCTCAAACCCGACAGGAGAAGCTTTCTTT,CASSSNPTGEAFF
.,TRBV15,TRBJ1-5,.,TGTGCCACCAGCAGAGGGGGAAGGGCGGGGCAGCCCCAGCATTTT,CATSRGGRAGQPQHF
TRBD1,TRBV30,TRBJ1-2,.,TGTGCCTGGAGTGAAGGGGGCGCCTATGGCTACACCTTC,CAWSEGGAYGYTF
.,TRBV6-5,TRBJ1-3,.,TGTGCCAGCAGTTACGCTGGCAGCTCTGGAAACACCATATATTTT,CASSYAGSSGNTIYF
.,TRBV6-5,TRBJ2-7,.,TGTGCCAGCAGTTACTCAAGAGCCTCCTACGAGCAGTACTTC,CASSYSRASYEQYF
.,TRBV6-5,TRBJ1-5,.,TGTGCCAGCAGCCAGGGACTGAATAGCAATCAGCCCCAGCATTTT,CASSQGLNSNQPQHF
TRBD2,TRBV5-1,TRBJ2-3,.,TGCGCCAGCAGCTCAGGTAGTAGCGGGGGGATCACAGATACGCAGTATTTT,CASSSGSSGGITDTQYF
.,TRBV3-1/TRBV3-2,TRBJ2-7,.,TGTGCCAGCAGCCAAGGACCGCGGGGGCCCTACGAGCAGTACTTC,CASSQGPRGPYEQYF
.,TRBV27,TRBJ1-2,.,TGTGCCAGCAAGGGGGAGAGCTATGGCTACACCTTC,CASKGESYGYTF
TRBD2,TRBV6-6,TRBJ2-5,.,TGTGCCAGCAGTCGTCGACTAGCGGGGGGGGACCTCCGAGAGACCCAGTACTTC,CASSRRLAGGDLRETQYF
TRBD2,TRBV5-1,TRBJ2-5,.,TGCGCCAGCAGCGGAGGAGTAGCGGGGGGGCCGGAGACCCAGTACTTC,CASSGGVAGGPETQYF
.,TRBV24-1,TRBJ1-6,.,TGTGCCACCAGTGATTCGAACAGGGAAGGCAATTCACCCCTCCACTTT,CATSDSNREGNSPLHF
TRBD2,TRBV20-1,TRBJ2-5,.,TGCAGTGCTAGTCCCGCTAGCGGGGGGGCGGGGGAGACCCAGTACTTC,CSASPASGGAGETQYF